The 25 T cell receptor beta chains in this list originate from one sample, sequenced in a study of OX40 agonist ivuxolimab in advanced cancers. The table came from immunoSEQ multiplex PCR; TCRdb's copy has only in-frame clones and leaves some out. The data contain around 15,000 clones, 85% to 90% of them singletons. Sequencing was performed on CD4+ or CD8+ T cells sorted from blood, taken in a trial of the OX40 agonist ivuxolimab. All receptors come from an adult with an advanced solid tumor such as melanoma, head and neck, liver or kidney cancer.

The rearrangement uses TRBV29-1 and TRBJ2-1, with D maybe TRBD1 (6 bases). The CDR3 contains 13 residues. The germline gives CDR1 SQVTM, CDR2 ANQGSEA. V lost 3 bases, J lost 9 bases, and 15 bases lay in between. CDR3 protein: CSVDPGQGGEQFF. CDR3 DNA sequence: TGCAGCGTTGATCCAGGGCAAGGGGGTGAGCAGTTCTTC.

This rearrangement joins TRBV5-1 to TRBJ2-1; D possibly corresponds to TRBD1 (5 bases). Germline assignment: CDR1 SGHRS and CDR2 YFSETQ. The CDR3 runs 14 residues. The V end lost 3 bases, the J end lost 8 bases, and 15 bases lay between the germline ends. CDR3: CASSWGGWADEQFF. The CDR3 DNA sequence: TGCGCCAGCAGCTGGGGCGGCTGGGCGGATGAGCAGTTCTTC.

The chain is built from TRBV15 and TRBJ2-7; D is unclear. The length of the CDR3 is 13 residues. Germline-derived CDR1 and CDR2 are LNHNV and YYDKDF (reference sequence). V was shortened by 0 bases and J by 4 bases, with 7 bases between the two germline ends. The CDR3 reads CATSRDLGYEQYF. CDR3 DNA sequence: TGTGCCACCAGCAGAGATTTAGGTTACGAGCAGTACTTC.

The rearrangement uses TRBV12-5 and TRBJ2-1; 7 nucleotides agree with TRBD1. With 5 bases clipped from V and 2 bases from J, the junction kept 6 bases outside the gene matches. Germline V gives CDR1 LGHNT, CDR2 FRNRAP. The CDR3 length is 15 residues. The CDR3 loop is CASGPPGGTYNEQFF. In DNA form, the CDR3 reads TGTGCTAGTGGTCCCCCAGGGGGAACCTACAATGAGCAGTTCTTC.

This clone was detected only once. CDR3 sequence: CASDAPVSGYGYTF. CDR3 sequence (DNA): TGCGCCAGCGACGCCCCGGTTTCGGGGTATGGCTACACCTTC. V gene TRBV10-1 combines with J gene TRBJ1-2; D remains unclear. Germline CDR1 and CDR2: WNHNN and SYGVQD (reference sequence). V was trimmed by 8 bases and J by 5 bases, leaving 18 bases between them. The CDR3 consists of 14 residues.

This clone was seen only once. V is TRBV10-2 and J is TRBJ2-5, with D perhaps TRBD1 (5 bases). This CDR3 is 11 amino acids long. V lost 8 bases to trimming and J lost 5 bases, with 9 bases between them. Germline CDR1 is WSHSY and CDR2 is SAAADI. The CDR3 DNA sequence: TGCGCCAGCCAGGGTTGGGAGACCCAGTACTTC. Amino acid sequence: CASQGWETQYF.

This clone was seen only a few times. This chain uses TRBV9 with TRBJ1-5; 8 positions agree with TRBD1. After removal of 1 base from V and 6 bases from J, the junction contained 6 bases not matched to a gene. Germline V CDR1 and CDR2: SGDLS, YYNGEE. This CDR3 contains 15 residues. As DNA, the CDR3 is TGTGCCAGCAGCGTAACAGGGGGAATTGGTCAGCCCCAGCATTTT. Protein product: CASSVTGGIGQPQHF. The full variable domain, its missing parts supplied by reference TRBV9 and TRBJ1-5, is DSGVTQTPKHLITATGQRVTLRCSPRSGDLSVYWYQQSLDQGLQFLIQYYNGEERAKGNILERFSAQQFPDLHSELNLSSLELGDSALYFCASSVTGGIGQPQHFGDGTRLSIL.

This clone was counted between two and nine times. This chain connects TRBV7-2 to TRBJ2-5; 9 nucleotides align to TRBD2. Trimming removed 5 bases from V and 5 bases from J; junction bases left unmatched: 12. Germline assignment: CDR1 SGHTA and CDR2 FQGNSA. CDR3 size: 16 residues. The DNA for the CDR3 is TGTGCCAGCAGCCCCCTGGGGCGGGGGGGCACTGAGACCCAGTACTTC. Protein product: CASSPLGRGGTETQYF.

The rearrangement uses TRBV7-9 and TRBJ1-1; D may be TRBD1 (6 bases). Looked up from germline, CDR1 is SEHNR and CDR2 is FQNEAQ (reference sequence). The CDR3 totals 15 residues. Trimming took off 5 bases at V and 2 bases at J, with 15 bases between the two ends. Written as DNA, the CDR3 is TGTGCCAGCAGCCCAAAAAGAGGGGGTAACACTGAAGCTTTCTTT. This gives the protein CASSPKRGGNTEAFF.

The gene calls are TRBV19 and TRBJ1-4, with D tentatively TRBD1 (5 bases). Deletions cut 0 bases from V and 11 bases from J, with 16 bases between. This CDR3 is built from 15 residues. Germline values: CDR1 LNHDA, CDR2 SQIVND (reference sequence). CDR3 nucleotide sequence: TGTGCCAGTAGTATAGAGGGGCAAGGGATGTCGAAACTGTTTTTT. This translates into CASSIEGQGMSKLFF.

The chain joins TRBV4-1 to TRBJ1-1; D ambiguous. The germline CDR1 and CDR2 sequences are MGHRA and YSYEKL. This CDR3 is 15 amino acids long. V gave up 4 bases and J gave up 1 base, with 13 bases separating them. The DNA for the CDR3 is TGCGCCAGCAGCCCGCAGACGGGGTGGAACACTGAAGCTTTCTTT. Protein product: CASSPQTGWNTEAFF.

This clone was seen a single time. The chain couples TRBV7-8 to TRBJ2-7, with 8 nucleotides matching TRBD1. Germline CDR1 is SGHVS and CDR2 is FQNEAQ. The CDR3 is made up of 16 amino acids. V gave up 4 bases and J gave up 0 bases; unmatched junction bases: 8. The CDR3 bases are TGTGCCAGCAGCTCGCAGGGGGCGCTAGGCTCCTACGAGCAGTACTTC. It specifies CASSSQGALGSYEQYF.

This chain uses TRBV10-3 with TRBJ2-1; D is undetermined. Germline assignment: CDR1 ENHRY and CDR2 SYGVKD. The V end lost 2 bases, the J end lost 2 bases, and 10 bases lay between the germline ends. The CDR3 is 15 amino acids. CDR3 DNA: TGTGCCATCAGTGAGAGTCGACACACCTACAATGAGCAGTTCTTC. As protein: CAISESRHTYNEQFF.

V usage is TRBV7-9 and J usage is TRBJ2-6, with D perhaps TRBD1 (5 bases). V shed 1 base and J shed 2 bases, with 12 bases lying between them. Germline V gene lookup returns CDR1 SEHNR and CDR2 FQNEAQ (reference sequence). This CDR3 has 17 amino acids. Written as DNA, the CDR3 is TGTGCCAGCAGCTTAGGCAGGGTGAGCCCTGGGGCCAACGTCCTGACTTTC. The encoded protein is CASSLGRVSPGANVLTF.

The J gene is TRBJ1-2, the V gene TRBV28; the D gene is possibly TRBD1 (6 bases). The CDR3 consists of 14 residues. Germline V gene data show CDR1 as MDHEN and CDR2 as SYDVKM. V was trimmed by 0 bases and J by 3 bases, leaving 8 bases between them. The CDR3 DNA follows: TGTGCCAGCAGTTTATGGTCAGGGGACTATGGCTACACCTTC. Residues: CASSLWSGDYGYTF.

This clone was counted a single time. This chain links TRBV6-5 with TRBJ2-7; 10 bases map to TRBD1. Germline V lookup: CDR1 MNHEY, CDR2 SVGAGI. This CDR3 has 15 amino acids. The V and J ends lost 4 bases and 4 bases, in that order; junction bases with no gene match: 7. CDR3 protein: CASSFSTGGPYEQYF. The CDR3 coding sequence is TGTGCCAGCAGTTTCTCGACAGGGGGCCCTTACGAGCAGTACTTC.

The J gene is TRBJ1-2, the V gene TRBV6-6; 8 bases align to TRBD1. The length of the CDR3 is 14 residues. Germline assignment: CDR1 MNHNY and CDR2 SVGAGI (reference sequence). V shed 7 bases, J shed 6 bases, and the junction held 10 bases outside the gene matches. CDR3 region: CASKGDRGRNGYTF. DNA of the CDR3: TGTGCCAGCAAGGGAGACAGGGGTCGGAATGGCTACACCTTC.

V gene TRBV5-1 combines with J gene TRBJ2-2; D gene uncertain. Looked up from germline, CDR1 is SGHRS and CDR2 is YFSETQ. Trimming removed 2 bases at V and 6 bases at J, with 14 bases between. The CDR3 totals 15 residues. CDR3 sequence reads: CASSFTPPPAGELFF. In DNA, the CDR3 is TGCGCCAGCAGCTTTACCCCTCCCCCGGCCGGGGAGCTGTTTTTT.

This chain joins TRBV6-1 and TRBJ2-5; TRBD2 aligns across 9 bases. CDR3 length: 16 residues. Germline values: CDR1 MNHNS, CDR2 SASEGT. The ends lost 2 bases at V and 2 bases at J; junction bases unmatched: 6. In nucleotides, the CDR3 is TGTGCCAGCAGTGAAACCGCGGGAGGGTCTCAAGAGACCCAGTACTTC. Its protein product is CASSETAGGSQETQYF.

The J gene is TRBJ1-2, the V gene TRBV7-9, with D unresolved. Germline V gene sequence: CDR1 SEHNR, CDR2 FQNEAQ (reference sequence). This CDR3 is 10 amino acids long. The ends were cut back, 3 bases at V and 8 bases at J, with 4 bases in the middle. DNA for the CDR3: TGTGCCAGCAGCTTCGTGGGCTACACCTTC. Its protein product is CASSFVGYTF.

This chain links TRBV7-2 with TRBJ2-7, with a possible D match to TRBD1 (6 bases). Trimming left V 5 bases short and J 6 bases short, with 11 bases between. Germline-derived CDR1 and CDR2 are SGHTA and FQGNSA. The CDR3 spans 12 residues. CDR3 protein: CASSLNRAEQYF. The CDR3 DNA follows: TGTGCCAGCAGCCTAAACAGGGCCGAGCAGTACTTC.

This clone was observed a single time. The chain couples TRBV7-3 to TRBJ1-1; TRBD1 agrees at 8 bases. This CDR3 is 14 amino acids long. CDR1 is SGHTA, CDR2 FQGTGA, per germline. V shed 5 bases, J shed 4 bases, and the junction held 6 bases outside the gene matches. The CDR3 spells CASSPRDRPTEAFF. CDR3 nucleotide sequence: TGTGCCAGCAGCCCAAGGGACAGGCCCACTGAAGCTTTCTTT.

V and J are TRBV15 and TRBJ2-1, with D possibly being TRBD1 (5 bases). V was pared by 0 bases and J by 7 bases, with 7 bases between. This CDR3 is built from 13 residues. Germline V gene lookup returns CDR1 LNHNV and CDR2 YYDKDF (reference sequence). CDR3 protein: CATSRDSGNEQFF. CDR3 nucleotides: TGTGCCACCAGCAGAGATTCAGGGAATGAGCAGTTCTTC.

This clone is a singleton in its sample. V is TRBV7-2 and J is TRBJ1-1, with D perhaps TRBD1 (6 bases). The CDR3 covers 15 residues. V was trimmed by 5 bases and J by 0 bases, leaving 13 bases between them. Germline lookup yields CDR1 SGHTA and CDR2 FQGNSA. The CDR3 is CASSRQQGMNTEAFF. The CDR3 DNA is TGTGCCAGCAGCCGCCAACAGGGCATGAACACTGAAGCTTTCTTT.

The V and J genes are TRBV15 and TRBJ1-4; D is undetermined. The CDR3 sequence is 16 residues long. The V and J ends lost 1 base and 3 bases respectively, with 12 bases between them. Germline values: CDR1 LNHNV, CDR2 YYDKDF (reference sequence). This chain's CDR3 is CATSRVSSLANEKLFF. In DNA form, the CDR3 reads TGTGCCACCAGCAGAGTCTCCTCCCTCGCTAATGAAAAACTGTTTTTT.